Listed here are 13 T cell receptor beta chains from one sample, sequenced in a study of T cells in Graves' hyperthyroidism and ophthalmopathy. RNA transcripts gave rise to amplified TCR beta CDR3 regions. Using the HTBI primer set, a first-round RT-PCR was run on the TCR CDR3. MiXCR, applied by TCRdb to the multiplex PCR reads, yields one record per CDR3 protein. The sample shows roughly 570,000 distinct CDR3 sequences, 46% of them seen only once. Sequenced sample: peripheral blood or thyroid tissue (not recorded which). These receptors originate from an adult woman with Graves' disease, either hyperthyroidism or ophthalmopathy (not recorded which).

This clonotype was seen at least ten times. V gene TRBV5-1 combines with J gene TRBJ2-7; possibly TRBD1 for D (5 bases). Germline CDR1 reads SGHRS; CDR2 reads YFSETQ. This CDR3 has 16 amino acids. Trimming pared 0 bases from V and 2 bases from J, leaving 15 bases between. The CDR3 DNA reads as TGCGCCAGCAGCTTGGTGGGCAGGGTTTCACCCTACGAGCAGTACTTC. As protein: CASSLVGRVSPYEQYF.

This clonotype was seen repeatedly, ten times or more. The CDR3 DNA follows: TGTGCCAGCAGTTTACCGAGGGACACTGAAGCTTTCTTT. It codes for CASSLPRDTEAFF. The chain has TRBV28 and TRBJ1-1; D uncertain. Germline CDR1 reads MDHEN; CDR2 reads SYDVKM. The CDR3 spans 13 residues. V lost 2 bases and J lost 3, with 7 bases in between.

This clonotype occurred many times. V usage is TRBV12-3 or TRBV12-4 and J usage is TRBJ1-1; no clear D. The CDR3 consists of 16 residues. With 1 base removed from V and 7 bases from J, the gap between germline ends came to 19 bases. The CDR3 reads CASSLVNMEEMIEAFF. The DNA for the CDR3 is TGTGCCAGCAGTTTAGTTAATATGGAGGAGATGATTGAAGCTTTCTTT.

V usage is TRBV27 and J usage is TRBJ2-7; TRBD2 matches 7 bases. The CDR3 extends over 15 amino acids. V lost 6 bases, J lost 3 bases, and 11 bases stayed unmatched. CDR1 and CDR2 (germline): MNHEY, SMNVEV (reference sequence). As DNA, the CDR3 is TGTGCCAGCAGCCCAGGAGCGGGAAGCGTCTACGAGCAGTACTTC. Its protein is CASSPGAGSVYEQYF.

The chain couples TRBV7-8 to TRBJ2-3; D is ambiguous. Trimming removed 5 bases from V and 8 bases from J, with 8 bases in between. The CDR3 consists of 11 residues. Germline lookup yields CDR1 SGHVS and CDR2 FQNEAQ. The CDR3 coding sequence is TGTGCCAGCAGCCCTACGGGTACGCAGTATTTT. Its protein product is CASSPTGTQYF.

This chain links TRBV9 with TRBJ2-1, with 9 nucleotides matching TRBD2. CDR1 and CDR2 from the germline V gene are SGDLS and YYNGEE. V lost 3 bases to trimming and J lost 6 bases; unmatched junction nucleotides: 7. The CDR3 consists of 15 residues. The CDR3 nucleotides read TGTGCCAGCAGCGCGCAAGCGGGAGGAGGCAATGAGCAGTTCTTC. Translated: CASSAQAGGGNEQFF.

The V call is TRBV7-2, the J call TRBJ2-5; D possibly corresponds to TRBD1 (6 bases). CDR1 is SGHTA and CDR2 is FQGNSA in the germline V gene. CDR3 size: 16 residues. Trimming took 0 bases from V and 2 from J, leaving 13 bases between them. CDR3 sequence reads: CASSLALQGAQETQYF. The CDR3 nucleotides read TGTGCCAGCAGCTTAGCCTTACAGGGCGCTCAAGAGACCCAGTACTTC.

V and J are TRBV12-3 or TRBV12-4 and TRBJ1-2; the match to TRBD1 covers 8 bases. V lost 5 bases and J lost 12; bases outside the gene matches: 8. The CDR3 sequence is 12 residues long. The CDR3 reads CASSRQGRQDTF. The CDR3 region has the DNA TGTGCCAGCAGTAGACAGGGGCGCCAGGACACCTTC.

About this clonotype: The DNA is omitted, as the CDR3 cannot be located on it reliably, and the CDR3 follows TCRdb's listing. This chain uses TRBV11-2 with TRBJ1-5. The CDR3 is 21 amino acids long, termini counted. CDR1 SGHAT and CDR2 FQNNGV come from the germline V gene. This CDR3 is CASSFYICSARDWRGNQPQHF.

This chain joins TRBV20-1 and TRBJ2-7, with TRBD2 matching 7 bases. There are 14 residues in the CDR3. V lost 6 bases, J lost 0 bases, and 8 bases stayed unmatched. CDR1 is DFQATT and CDR2 is SNEGSKA in the germline V gene (reference sequence). CDR3 nucleotide sequence: TGCAGTGCGCACCCCGGGACTACCTCCTACGAGCAGTACTTC. Protein product: CSAHPGTTSYEQYF.

This clonotype has at least ten counts. The chain recombines TRBV5-1 with TRBJ1-4; no definite D call. Germline V gene data show CDR1 as SGHRS and CDR2 as YFSETQ. V lost 4 bases to trimming and J lost 7 bases, with 14 bases between them. The CDR3 totals 14 residues. CDR3 bases: TGCGCCAGCAGCGAAGAGGACCTTAGTGAAAAACTGTTTTTT. Translating gives CASSEEDLSEKLFF.

This clonotype showed up many times. The chain is built from TRBV20-1 and TRBJ2-5; 11 bases agree with TRBD2. The CDR3 extends over 18 amino acids. V lost 0 bases and J lost 1; bases outside the gene matches: 10. The germline V gene has CDR1 DFQATT and CDR2 SNEGSKA (reference sequence). CDR3 DNA sequence: TGCAGTGCTAGAGATGGTCGCCTAGCGGGAGGTTTCCAAGAGACCCAGTACTTC. Encoded protein: CSARDGRLAGGFQETQYF.

This clonotype showed up many times. The genes are TRBV28 and TRBJ2-5, with 7 bases that match TRBD1. The V gene's germline CDR1 is MDHEN and CDR2 SYDVKM. Losses at the gene ends were 5 bases for V and 6 bases for J; bases not matched to a gene: 3. The CDR3 runs 12 residues. The CDR3 is CASSQDRKTQYF. The DNA for the CDR3 is TGTGCCAGCAGTCAGGACAGGAAGACCCAGTACTTC.